This TCR beta chain was sequenced in a study of blood T cell repertoires in COVID-19 (dated by TCRdb to the early 2020s). In the study overall: Samples covering the acute and convalescent phases of COVID-19 were provided by collaborators in the United States, Italy and Spain. The material from the prospective study consisted of cDNA or gDNA derived from T cells, B-cell-depleted T cells, or PBMCs. The samples were drawn from two sources: the first 160 participants of the ongoing ImmuneRACE study, and 1,000 to 1,500 subjects contributed by 6 global collaborators. The dataset comprised deeply sampled blood TCRbeta repertoires from subjects exposed to, actively infected with, or recovered from COVID-19. Where available, HLA class I and class II types were obtained from metadata supplied by the sample provider rather than from assay-based typing. The repertoires were released in a freely available public database meant as a resource for research on the immune response to SARS-CoV-2. The sample metadata nearly always contained a de-identified subject ID, COVID-19 status, age in years and sex. The study at large found these results: Clinical and demographic metadata were provided uncurated, with the amount varying by source and participant.

Collaborating institutions collected whole blood in K2EDTA tubes following their own protocols. For TCRbeta analysis, collaborators shipped samples as frozen whole blood, isolated PBMCs, or DNA extracted from either of those sample types. The immunoSEQ Assay, a bias-controlled multiplex PCR, was used to amplify TCRbeta CDR3 regions from genomic DNA. The paper's data handling went like this. Nucleated cell counts per sample were estimated from amplification of reference gene primers within the assay. To quantify the absolute abundance of each unique TCRbeta CDR3 rearrangement, sequence reads were collapsed and filtered. For each sample, productive Simpson clonality was calculated as the square root of Simpson's diversity index over productive rearrangements. TCRdb's version of the immuneACCESS table is confined to in-frame rearrangements and falls short of the full clone set. An unresolved V gene accounts for under half of the shortfall where checked; the remainder is of unknown origin. V and J calls and clone size are copied from that table; D and trimming were computed from the DNA. The sample table records about 320,000 clones; 75% to 85% of these occur just once. In total, the top ten clones hold 7.2% of the sample.

Comments on this clone: Which antigen it targets is not known. Qualities for individual bases were not recorded, and no much larger clone is one base off.

Trimming takes 5 bases off V and 6 bases off J; junction bases not matched to a gene: 6. The CDR3 runs 13 residues from the cysteine to the phenylalanine. CDR3 DNA only is kept here, 39 bases in frame from base 1. Looking up the germline V gene yields CDR1 MGHRA and CDR2 YSYEKL. The rearrangement joined TRBV4-1 to TRBJ1-2; the junction holds 7 bases that match TRBD1. This receptor was identified in a human donor in a cohort sampled during active COVID-19. The material sequenced was peripheral blood. The DNA reads TGCGCCAGCAGCGAGACAGGGACCGATGGCTACACCTTC. It encodes CASSETGTDGYTF.